This T cell receptor (beta chain) is from a study of glioma-infiltrating T cells. The study, taken as a whole, reports: Only very few CDR3 sequences appeared in both tissue and blood.

CDR1 MDHEN and CDR2 SYDVKM come from the germline V gene. V dropped 6 bases and J dropped 9 bases, with 15 bases sitting between them. The CDR3 is 13 amino acids. Concerning this clonotype itself: Its specificity is not known.

TCR alpha and beta CDR3 regions were amplified from RNA using iRepertoire nested multiplex PCR. For one-step reverse transcription and amplification, 100-400 ng of tissue mRNA or PBMC total RNA was used. TCRdb ran MiXCR on the multiplex PCR reads and lists one entry per CDR3 protein. The table lists approximately 140,000 distinct CDR3 sequences, about 25% of them singletons. This TCR was sampled from a human donor with low-grade glioma or glioblastoma, undergoing nonglioma brain surgery, or in good health (not recorded which). Sequencing was carried out using glioma tissue, nonneoplastic brain tissue, or PBMCs (not recorded which). The chain uses TRBV28 and TRBJ2-4; D may be TRBD2 (6 bases). DNA of the CDR3: TGTGCCAGCAGCCCTGTGGGGGGAGGCATTCAGTACTTC. Translation: CASSPVGGGIQYF.